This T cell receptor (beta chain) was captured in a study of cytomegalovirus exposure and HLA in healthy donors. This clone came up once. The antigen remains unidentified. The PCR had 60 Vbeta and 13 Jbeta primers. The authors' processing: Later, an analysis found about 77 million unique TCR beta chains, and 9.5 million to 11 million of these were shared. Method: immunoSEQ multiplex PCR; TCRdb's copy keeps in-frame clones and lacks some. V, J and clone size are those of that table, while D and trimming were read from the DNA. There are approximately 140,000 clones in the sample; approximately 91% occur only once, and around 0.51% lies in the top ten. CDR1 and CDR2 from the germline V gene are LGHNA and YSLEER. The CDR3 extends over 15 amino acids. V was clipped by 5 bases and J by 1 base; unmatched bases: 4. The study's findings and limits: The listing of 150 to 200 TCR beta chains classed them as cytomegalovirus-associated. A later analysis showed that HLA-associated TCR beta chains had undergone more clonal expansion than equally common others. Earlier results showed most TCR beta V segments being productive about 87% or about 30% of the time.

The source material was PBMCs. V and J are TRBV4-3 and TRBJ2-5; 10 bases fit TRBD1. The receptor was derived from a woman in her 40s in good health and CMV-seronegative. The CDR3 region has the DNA TGCGCCAGCAGCACCCGGGACAGGGGCCAAGAGACCCAGTACTTC. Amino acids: CASSTRDRGQETQYF.